This T cell receptor (beta chain) emerged from a study of T cell changes during pregnancy in multiple sclerosis. Germline V gene sequence: CDR1 SGHNT, CDR2 YENEEA. The V segment lost 5 bases and the J segment 2 bases; nucleotides outside the gene matches: 5. The CDR3 is 15 residues long. Here immunoSEQ multiplex PCR was the method, and the copy in TCRdb shows in-frame clones only, minus some. This table has roughly 80,000 clones, about 91% appearing once. The chain is built from TRBV11-3 and TRBJ2-2; 7 bases align to TRBD2. The TCR comes from a female donor with multiple sclerosis, enrolled in a pregnancy study. Sequencing was performed on peripheral blood, taken before pregnancy. This CDR3 reads CASSAKRGNTGELFF. CDR3 nucleotides: TGTGCCAGCAGCGCCAAGCGGGGAAACACCGGGGAGCTGTTTTTT.